The present T cell receptor beta chain was sequenced within a study of PD-L1 blockade in urothelial cancer. About the study: At 3 weeks after treatment start (second dose) and again at 6 weeks, blood was analyzed.

This CDR3 is 14 amino acids long. Trimming took off 2 bases at V and 1 base at J, with 6 bases between the two ends. The germline V gene encodes CDR1 SGHNT and CDR2 YYREEE (reference sequence). Only in-frame clones appear in the TCRdb table, and some are missing; sequencing was by immunoSEQ multiplex PCR. This table holds more than 95,000 clones, 86% found once. Time point denoted: peripheral blood 6 weeks after treatment start. There were between 1 and 8 samples from each patient, taken pretreatment and on-treatment. The clonotype originates from a man aged 45 to 65 with urothelial cancer. The specimen was PBMCs, collected around atezolizumab (anti-PD-L1) treatment. The chain joins TRBV5-4 to TRBJ2-2; the D gene is possibly TRBD1 (6 bases). The CDR3 here is CASSLQGNTGELFF. CDR3 DNA: TGTGCCAGCAGCTTACAGGGGAACACCGGGGAGCTGTTTTTT. The full variable domain, completed using reference TRBV5-4 and TRBJ2-2, is ETGVTQSPTHLIKTRGQQVTLRCSSQSGHNTVSWYQQALGQGPQFIFQYYREEENGRGNFPPRFSGLQFPNYSSELNVNALELDDSALYLCASSLQGNTGELFFGEGSRLTVL.